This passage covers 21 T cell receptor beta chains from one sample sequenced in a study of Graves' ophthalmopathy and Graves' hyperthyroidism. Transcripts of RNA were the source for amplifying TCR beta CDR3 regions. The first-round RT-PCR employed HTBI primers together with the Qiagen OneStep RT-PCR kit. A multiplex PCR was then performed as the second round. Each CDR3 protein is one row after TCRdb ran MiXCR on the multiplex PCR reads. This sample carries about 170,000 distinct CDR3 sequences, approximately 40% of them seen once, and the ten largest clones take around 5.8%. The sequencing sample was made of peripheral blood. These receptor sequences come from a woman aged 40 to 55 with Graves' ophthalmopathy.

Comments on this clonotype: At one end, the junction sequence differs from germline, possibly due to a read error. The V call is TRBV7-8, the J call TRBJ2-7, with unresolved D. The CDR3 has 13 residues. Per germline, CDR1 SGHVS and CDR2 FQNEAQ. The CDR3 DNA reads TGTGTCAGCAGCTTAGGCAGGTACTACGAGCAGTACTTC. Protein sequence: CVSSLGRYYEQYF.

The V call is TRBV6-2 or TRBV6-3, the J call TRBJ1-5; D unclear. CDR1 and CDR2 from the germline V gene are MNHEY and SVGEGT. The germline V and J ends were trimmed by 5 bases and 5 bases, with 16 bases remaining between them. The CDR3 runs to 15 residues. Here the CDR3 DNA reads TGTGCCAGCAGTGCCCCACATCCGGCCGATCAGCCCCAGCATTTT. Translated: CASSAPHPADQPQHF.

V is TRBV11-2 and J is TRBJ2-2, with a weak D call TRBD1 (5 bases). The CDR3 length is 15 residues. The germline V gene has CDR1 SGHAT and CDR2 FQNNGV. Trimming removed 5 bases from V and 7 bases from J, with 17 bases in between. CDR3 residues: CASSPMGQGVGELFF. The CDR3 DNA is TGTGCCAGCAGCCCAATGGGGCAGGGCGTCGGGGAGCTGTTTTTT.

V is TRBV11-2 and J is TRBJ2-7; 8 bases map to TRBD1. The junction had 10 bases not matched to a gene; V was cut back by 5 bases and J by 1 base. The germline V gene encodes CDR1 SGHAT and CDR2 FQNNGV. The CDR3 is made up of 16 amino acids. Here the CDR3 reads CASSRGGTGTSYEQYF. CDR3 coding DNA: TGTGCCAGCAGCCGAGGGGGGACAGGAACTTCCTACGAGCAGTACTTC.

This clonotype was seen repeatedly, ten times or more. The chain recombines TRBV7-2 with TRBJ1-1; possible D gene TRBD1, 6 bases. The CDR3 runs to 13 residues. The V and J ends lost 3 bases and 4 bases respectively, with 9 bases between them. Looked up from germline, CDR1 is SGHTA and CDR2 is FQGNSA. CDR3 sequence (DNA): TGTGCCAGCAGCTTCACAGGGACCACTGAAGCTTTCTTT. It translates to CASSFTGTTEAFF.

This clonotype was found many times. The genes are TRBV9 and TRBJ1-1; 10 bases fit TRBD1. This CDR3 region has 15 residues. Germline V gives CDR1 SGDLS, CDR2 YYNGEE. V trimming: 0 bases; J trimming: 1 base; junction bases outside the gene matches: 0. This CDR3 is CASSVGQGANTEAFF. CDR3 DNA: TGTGCCAGCAGCGTAGGACAGGGGGCGAACACTGAAGCTTTCTTT.

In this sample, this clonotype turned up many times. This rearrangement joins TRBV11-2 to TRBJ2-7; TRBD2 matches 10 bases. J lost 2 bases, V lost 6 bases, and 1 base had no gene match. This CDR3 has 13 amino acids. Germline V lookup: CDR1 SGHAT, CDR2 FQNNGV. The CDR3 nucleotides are TGTGCCAGCAGACTAGCGGGAACCTACGAGCAGTACTTC. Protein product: CASRLAGTYEQYF.

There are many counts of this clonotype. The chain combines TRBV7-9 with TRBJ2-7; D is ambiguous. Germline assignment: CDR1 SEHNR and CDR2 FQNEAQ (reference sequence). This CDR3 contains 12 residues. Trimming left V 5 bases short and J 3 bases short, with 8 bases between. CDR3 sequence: CASSPEDYEQYF. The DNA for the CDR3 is TGTGCCAGCAGCCCCGAAGACTACGAGCAGTACTTC.

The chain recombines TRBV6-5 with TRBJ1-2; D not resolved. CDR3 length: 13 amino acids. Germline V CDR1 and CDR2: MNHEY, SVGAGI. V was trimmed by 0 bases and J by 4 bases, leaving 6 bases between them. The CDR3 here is CASSYSGGYGYTF. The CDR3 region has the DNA TGTGCCAGCAGTTACTCCGGAGGCTATGGCTACACCTTC.

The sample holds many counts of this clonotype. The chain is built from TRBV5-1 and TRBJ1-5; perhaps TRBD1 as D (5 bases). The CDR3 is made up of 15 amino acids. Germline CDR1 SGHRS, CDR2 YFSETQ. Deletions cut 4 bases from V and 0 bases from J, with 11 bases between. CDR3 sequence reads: CASSRDTGSNQPQHF. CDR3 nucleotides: TGCGCCAGCAGCAGGGATACAGGTAGCAATCAGCCCCAGCATTTT.

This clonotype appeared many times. In nucleotides, the CDR3 is TGTGCCAGCACCGTCTCAGGGGTGTCGGAGACCCGGGAGCTGTTTTTT. It codes for CASTVSGVSETRELFF. V and J are TRBV27 and TRBJ2-2; perhaps TRBD1 as D (6 bases). Trimming took off 7 bases at V and 9 bases at J, with 24 bases between the two ends. This CDR3 contains 16 residues. CDR1 and CDR2 (germline): MNHEY, SMNVEV (reference sequence).

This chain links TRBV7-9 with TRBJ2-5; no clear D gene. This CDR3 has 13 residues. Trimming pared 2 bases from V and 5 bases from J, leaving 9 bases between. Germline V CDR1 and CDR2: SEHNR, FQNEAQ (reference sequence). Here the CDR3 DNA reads TGTGCCAGCAGCTTACCGGGTGTCGAGACCCAGTACTTC. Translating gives CASSLPGVETQYF.

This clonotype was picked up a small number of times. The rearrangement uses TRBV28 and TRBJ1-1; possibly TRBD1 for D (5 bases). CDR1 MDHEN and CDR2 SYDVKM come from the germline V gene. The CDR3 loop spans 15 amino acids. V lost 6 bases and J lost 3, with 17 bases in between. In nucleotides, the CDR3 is TGTGCCAGCAGGGAACGGGGCAGAGGGGACACTGAAGCTTTCTTT. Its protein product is CASRERGRGDTEAFF.

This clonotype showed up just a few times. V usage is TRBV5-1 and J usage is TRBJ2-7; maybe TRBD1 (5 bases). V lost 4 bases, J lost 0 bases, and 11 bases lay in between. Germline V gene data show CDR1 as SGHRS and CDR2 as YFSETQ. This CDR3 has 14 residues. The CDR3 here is CASSTTGVSYEQYF. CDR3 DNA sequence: TGCGCCAGCAGCACCACAGGTGTCTCCTACGAGCAGTACTTC.

In DNA form, the CDR3 reads TGTGCCAGCAATGAGCGGGGGGCAAGCTACGAGCAGTACTTC. Translating it yields CASNERGASYEQYF. The chain couples TRBV6-2 or TRBV6-3 to TRBJ2-7, with 9 bases fitting TRBD2. CDR1 and CDR2 (germline): MNHEY, SVGEGT. The V segment lost 7 bases and the J segment 3 bases; nucleotides outside the gene matches: 7. The length of the CDR3 is 14 residues.

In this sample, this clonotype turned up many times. The CDR3 sequence is CSALQGGNTIYF. The CDR3 bases are TGCAGTGCCCTCCAGGGAGGAAACACCATATATTTT. The genes are TRBV20-1 and TRBJ1-3; D is possibly TRBD1 (5 bases). Germline-derived CDR1 and CDR2 are DFQATT and SNEGSKA (reference sequence). This CDR3 comprises 12 residues. With 6 bases removed from V and 4 bases from J, the gap between germline ends came to 10 bases.

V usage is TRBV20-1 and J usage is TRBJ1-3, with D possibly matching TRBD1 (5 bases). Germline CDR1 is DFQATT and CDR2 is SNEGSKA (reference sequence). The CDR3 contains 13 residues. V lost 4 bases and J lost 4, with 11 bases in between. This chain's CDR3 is CSATGLFGNTIYF. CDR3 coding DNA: TGCAGTGCTACAGGGCTTTTCGGAAACACCATATATTTT.

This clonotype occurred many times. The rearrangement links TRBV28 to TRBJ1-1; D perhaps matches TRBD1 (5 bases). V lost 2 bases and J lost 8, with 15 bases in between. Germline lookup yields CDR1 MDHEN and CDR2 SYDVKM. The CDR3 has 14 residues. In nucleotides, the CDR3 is TGTGCCAGCAGTTTAATTCTGGGGGAGCAAGAAGCTTTCTTT. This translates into CASSLILGEQEAFF.

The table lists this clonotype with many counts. The CDR3 DNA reads TGTGCCAGCAGCCCCCCTACAGGACTGAACACTGAAGCTTTCTTT. It is translated as CASSPPTGLNTEAFF. The V and J genes are TRBV6-1 and TRBJ1-1; TRBD1 might be the D (5 bases). Germline V CDR1 and CDR2: MNHNS, SASEGT. Trimming removed 6 bases at V and 0 bases at J, with 14 bases between. The CDR3 has 15 residues.

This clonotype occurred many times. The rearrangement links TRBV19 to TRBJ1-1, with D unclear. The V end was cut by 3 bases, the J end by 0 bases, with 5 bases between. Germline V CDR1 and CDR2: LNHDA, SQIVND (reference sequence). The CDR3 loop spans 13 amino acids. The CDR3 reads CASSIGMNTEAFF. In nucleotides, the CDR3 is TGTGCCAGTAGTATCGGGATGAACACTGAAGCTTTCTTT.

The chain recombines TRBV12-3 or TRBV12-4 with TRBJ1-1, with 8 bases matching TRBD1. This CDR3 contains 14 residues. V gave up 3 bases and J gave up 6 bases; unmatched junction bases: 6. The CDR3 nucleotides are TGTGCCAGCAGTTTGGACAGGGCAGTGGCTGAAGCTTTCTTT. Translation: CASSLDRAVAEAFF.